This TCR beta chain was captured by sequencing in a study of blood T cell repertoires in COVID-19. Study-wide background: Acute and convalescent COVID-19 specimens originated in the United States, Italy and Spain. T cells, B-cell-depleted T cells, or PBMCs provided the cDNA or gDNA that served as material.

The data were produced by immunoSEQ multiplex PCR, yet TCRdb's version contains in-frame clones alone and is incomplete. Altogether about 45,000 clones are present, nearly 70% being singletons, with the ten largest covering under 6.5%. The CDR3 runs to 12 residues. The germline CDR1 and CDR2 sequences are GTSNPN and SVGIG (reference sequence). With 6 bases removed from V and 4 bases from J, the gap between germline ends came to 12 bases. The TCR sequence derives from a man older than 75 with acute or convalescent COVID-19. Sequencing input: peripheral blood. The chain couples TRBV30 to TRBJ1-1, with a weak D call TRBD1 (5 bases). In DNA, the CDR3 is TGTGCCTGTCGGGGGGGGAGCACTGAAGCTTTCTTT. This translates into CACRGGSTEAFF.